These 14 T cell receptor beta chains were sequenced from one sample in a study of cytomegalovirus exposure and HLA in healthy donors. The primer mix had 60 Vbeta and 13 Jbeta primers. Clones were read by immunoSEQ multiplex PCR, and TCRdb kept only the in-frame ones, dropping some. This table holds 100,000 to 120,000 clones, 80% to 85% found once. What was sequenced was PBMCs. The receptors were gathered from a man under 40 in good health and CMV-seropositive.

V and J are TRBV18 and TRBJ2-2, with unresolved D. Germline V gene lookup returns CDR1 KGHSH and CDR2 LQKENI. Trimming took off 3 bases at V and 1 base at J, with 12 bases between the two ends. The CDR3 consists of 16 residues. CDR3 nucleotides: TGTGCCAGCTCACCTACGTTGCAGCGGAACACCGGGGAGCTGTTTTTT. Protein sequence: CASSPTLQRNTGELFF. The full variable domain, completed using reference TRBV18 and TRBJ2-2, is NAGVMQNPRHLVRRRGQEARLRCSPMKGHSHVYWYRQLPEEGLKFMVYLQKENIIDESGMPKERFSAEFPKEGPSILRIQQVVRGDSAAYFCASSPTLQRNTGELFFGEGSRLTVL.

This clone was observed at least ten times. This chain uses TRBV6-4 with TRBJ2-3, with 7 bases fitting TRBD1. The CDR3 contains 15 residues. CDR1 is MRHNA and CDR2 is SNTAGT in the germline V gene. With V trimmed by 5 bases and J by 2 bases, 7 bases remained unmatched. The CDR3 DNA sequence: TGTGCCAGCAGTCCTGGACAGGCTGACACAGATACGCAGTATTTT. It is translated as CASSPGQADTDTQYF.

V usage is TRBV9 and J usage is TRBJ2-7; TRBD1 matches at 10 bases. The J segment lost 5 bases and the V segment lost 0 bases, leaving 2 bases of the junction unmatched. Germline V lookup: CDR1 SGDLS, CDR2 YYNGEE. The CDR3 length is 14 residues. The CDR3 protein is CASSVGQGAHEQYF. CDR3 nucleotides: TGTGCCAGCAGCGTAGGACAGGGGGCCCACGAGCAGTACTTC.

As for this clone: One junction end does not reproduce the germline sequence, and a read error may be involved. The identical CDR3 is also encoded by other nucleotide sequences in the sample. V usage is TRBV4-3 and J usage is TRBJ1-2; D ambiguous. Germline V lookup: CDR1 LGHNA, CDR2 YSLEER. The CDR3 has 15 residues. The CDR3 region is CASSQDPYSNYGYTF. CDR3 DNA: TGCGCCAGCAGCCAAGATCCCTATTCTAACTATGGCTACACTTTC.

This clone was recorded only once. This chain joins TRBV6-6 and TRBJ2-7, with 8 nucleotides matching TRBD1. In germline, CDR1 is MNHNY, CDR2 SVGAGI (reference sequence). CDR3 length: 14 amino acids. The V and J ends lost 6 bases and 2 bases, in that order; junction bases with no gene match: 6. The CDR3 spells CASSTTTGAYEQYF. The CDR3 coding sequence is TGTGCCAGCAGCACTACGACAGGGGCCTACGAGCAGTACTTC.

The genes are TRBV4-1 and TRBJ1-5; TRBD1 matches at 9 bases. J was trimmed by 3 bases and V by 0 bases; bases with no gene match: 9. Per germline, CDR1 MGHRA and CDR2 YSYEKL. The CDR3 runs 18 residues. DNA of the CDR3: TGCGCCAGCAGCCAAGATGGGCCGGACAGGGGACACAATCAGCCCCAGCATTTT. Protein product: CASSQDGPDRGHNQPQHF.

Comment on this clone: Different DNA sequences within this sample yield the same CDR3. CDR3 residues: CASSSAAANEQYF. As DNA, the CDR3 is TGTGCCAGCAGCTCTGCCGCGGCGAACGAGCAGTACTTC. The rearrangement links TRBV5-4 to TRBJ2-7; D call uncertain. With 3 bases removed from V and 5 bases from J, the gap between germline ends came to 12 bases. Per the germline V gene, CDR1 is SGHNT and CDR2 is YYREEE (reference sequence). The CDR3 loop spans 13 amino acids.

This clone was observed a single time. The J gene is TRBJ2-1, the V gene TRBV19; 13 positions agree with TRBD2. The germline V gene encodes CDR1 LNHDA and CDR2 SQIVND (reference sequence). Trimming cost V 5 bases and J 0 bases; bases outside gene matches: 10. The CDR3 runs 19 residues. The CDR3 sequence: CASSPKTSGGTRSYNEQFF. The DNA for the CDR3 is TGTGCCAGTAGTCCAAAGACTAGCGGGGGGACTCGCTCCTACAATGAGCAGTTCTTC.

The table lists this clone with a few counts. The rearrangement links TRBV9 to TRBJ1-5; a possible D gene is TRBD1 (6 bases). V lost 8 bases, J lost 4 bases, and 19 bases lay in between. Germline lookup yields CDR1 SGDLS and CDR2 YYNGEE. CDR3 length equals 15 residues. The CDR3 loop reads CARGGRGVPNQPQHF. For the CDR3, the DNA is TGTGCCAGAGGGGGTAGAGGGGTCCCTAATCAGCCCCAGCATTTT.

The chain couples TRBV7-8 to TRBJ1-1, with D hard to call. The CDR3 has 17 residues. Germline CDR1 SGHVS, CDR2 FQNEAQ. The V gene lost 0 bases and the J gene lost 1 base, with 15 bases spanning the gap. CDR3 loop: CASSLARVRRRNTEAFF. CDR3 nucleotide sequence: TGTGCCAGCAGCTTAGCTCGTGTGCGGCGGAGGAACACTGAAGCTTTCTTT. Full variable domain (missing parts from reference TRBV7-8 and TRBJ1-1): GAGVSQSPRYKVAKRGQDVALRCDPISGHVSLFWYQQALGQGPEFLTYFQNEAQLDKSGLPSDRFFAERPEGSVSTLKIQRTQQEDSAVYLCASSLARVRRRNTEAFFGQGTRLTVV.

The V and J genes are TRBV19 and TRBJ1-2; a weak D match, TRBD1 (5 bases). Germline loops: CDR1 LNHDA, CDR2 SQIVND (reference sequence). This CDR3 is 11 amino acids long. Trimming took 5 bases from V and 7 from J, leaving 8 bases between them. The CDR3 DNA follows: TGTGCCAGTAGTGGCAGGGTTGGCTACACCTTC. Translating gives CASSGRVGYTF.

This chain joins TRBV5-6 and TRBJ1-3, with TRBD1 matching over 8 bases. The CDR3 consists of 16 residues. The J segment lost 2 bases and the V segment lost 0 bases, leaving 4 bases of the junction unmatched. Germline CDR1 SGHDT, CDR2 YYEEEE. CDR3 in amino acids: CASSLGTGLAGNTIYF. The CDR3 DNA sequence: TGTGCCAGCAGCTTGGGGACAGGGCTTGCTGGAAACACCATATATTTT.

The rearrangement joins TRBV19 to TRBJ1-5; the D is unclear. The CDR3 loop spans 17 amino acids. The germline gives CDR1 LNHDA, CDR2 SQIVND (reference sequence). V was pared by 7 bases and J by 7 bases, with 26 bases between. The CDR3 bases are TGTGCCAGTACCCCCAGGAGGACCCTTCACTACGGCCAGCCCCAGCATTTT. Translated: CASTPRRTLHYGQPQHF.

The V and J genes are TRBV9 and TRBJ2-2; D gene uncertain. Trimming pared 0 bases from V and 6 bases from J, leaving 9 bases between. The CDR3 loop spans 14 amino acids. The germline V gene has CDR1 SGDLS and CDR2 YYNGEE. The CDR3 DNA follows: TGTGCCAGCAGCGTAGCTATCTCCGCCGGGGAGCTGTTTTTT. Protein product: CASSVAISAGELFF. Looking up the rest from reference TRBV9 and TRBJ2-2 gives the full variable domain: DSGVTQTPKHLITATGQRVTLRCSPRSGDLSVYWYQQSLDQGLQFLIQYYNGEERAKGNILERFSAQQFPDLHSELNLSSLELGDSALYFCASSVAISAGELFFGEGSRLTVL.